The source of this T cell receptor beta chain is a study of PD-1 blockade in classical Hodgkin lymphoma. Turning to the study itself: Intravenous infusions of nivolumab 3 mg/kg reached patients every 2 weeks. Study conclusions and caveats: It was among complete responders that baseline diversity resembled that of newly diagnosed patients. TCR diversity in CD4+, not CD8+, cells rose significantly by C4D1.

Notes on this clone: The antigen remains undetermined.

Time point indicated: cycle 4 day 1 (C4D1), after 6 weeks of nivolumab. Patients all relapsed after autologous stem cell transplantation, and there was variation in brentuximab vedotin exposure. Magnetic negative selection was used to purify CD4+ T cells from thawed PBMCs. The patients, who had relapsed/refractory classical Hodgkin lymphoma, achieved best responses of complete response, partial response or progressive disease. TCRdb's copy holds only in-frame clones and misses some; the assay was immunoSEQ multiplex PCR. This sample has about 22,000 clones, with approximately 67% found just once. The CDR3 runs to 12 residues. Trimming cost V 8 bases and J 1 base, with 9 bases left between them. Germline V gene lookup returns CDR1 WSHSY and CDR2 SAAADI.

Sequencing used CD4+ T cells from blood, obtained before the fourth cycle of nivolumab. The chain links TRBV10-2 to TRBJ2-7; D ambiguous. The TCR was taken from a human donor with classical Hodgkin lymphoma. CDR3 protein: CASGAGSYEQYF. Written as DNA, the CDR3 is TGCGCCAGCGGTGCAGGTTCCTACGAGCAGTACTTC.